A single sample gave rise to the 28 T cell receptor beta chains below, sequenced in a study of beta chain features in type 1 diabetes. Expressed TCRB transcripts were sequenced because the isolated RNA had all been reverse transcribed beforehand. Using immunoSEQ multiplex PCR, the repertoire was profiled, and TCRdb retains in-frame clones only, with some absent. The data show 120,000 to 150,000 clones, with about 9.4% seen just once and less than 1.5% held by the top ten. Sequenced input: naive CD4+ T cells from blood. These receptors were collected from a man aged 18-30 years in good health.

This chain connects TRBV4-2 to TRBJ1-5; TRBD1 matches at 7 bases. This CDR3 is built from 15 residues. Germline values: CDR1 LGHNA, CDR2 YNFKEQ. Trimming took 5 bases from V and 10 from J; bases not matched to a gene: 14. In DNA, the CDR3 is TGTGCCAGCAGCGTTGGACAGGTTGGCAATCTTCCCCAGCATTTT. Amino acid sequence: CASSVGQVGNLPQHF.

The chain has TRBV14 and TRBJ1-2, with D perhaps TRBD1 (6 bases). V was shortened by 4 bases and J by 2 bases, with 14 bases between the two germline ends. The CDR3 contains 15 residues. Looked up from germline, CDR1 is SGHDN and CDR2 is FVKESK. CDR3 DNA sequence: TGTGCCAGCAGCCTAGAGGCGGGGGCGAACTATGGCTACACCTTC. Translating gives CASSLEAGANYGYTF.

This clone was counted only a few times. This sequence joins TRBV10-3 and TRBJ2-7, with 10 nucleotides matching TRBD1. V lost 3 bases to trimming and J lost 3 bases; unmatched junction nucleotides: 14. Germline values: CDR1 ENHRY, CDR2 SYGVKD. The CDR3 totals 18 residues. The CDR3 loop reads CAISEREGQGSRGYEQYF. CDR3 in DNA: TGTGCCATCAGTGAACGGGAGGGACAGGGGTCGAGGGGCTACGAGCAGTACTTC.

The chain is built from TRBV4-2 and TRBJ2-7; D perhaps matches TRBD1 (6 bases). CDR3 length equals 15 residues. Germline V CDR1 and CDR2: LGHNA, YNFKEQ. The V gene lost 1 base and the J gene lost 7 bases, with 17 bases spanning the gap. The CDR3 nucleotides are TGTGCCAGCAGCCAAGGTACAGGGACCCTGGGGGAGCAGTACTTC. Translating it yields CASSQGTGTLGEQYF.

The chain is built from TRBV18 and TRBJ2-5; 9 bases are shared with TRBD1. The DNA end is a closer match to TRBJ2-7, so the J assignment may be wrong. The CDR3 is made up of 15 amino acids. CDR1 KGHSH and CDR2 LQKENI come from the germline V gene. DNA for the CDR3: TGTGCCAGCTCACCACGCACAGGGGGCTTGTACGAGCAGTACTTC. Protein product: CASSPRTGGLYEQYF.

The J gene is TRBJ2-7, the V gene TRBV5-1; tentative D call: TRBD1 (5 bases). The CDR3 is 13 residues long. Germline CDR1 and CDR2: SGHRS and YFSETQ. Trimming stripped 4 bases from V and 7 bases from J, with 15 bases between. The CDR3 spells CASSTGPMGEQYF. CDR3 bases: TGCGCCAGCAGCACAGGCCCGATGGGGGAGCAGTACTTC.

The chain employs TRBV5-1 and TRBJ2-1; TRBD2 matches 12 bases. Germline lookup yields CDR1 SGHRS and CDR2 YFSETQ. The CDR3 is 14 amino acids. Trimming took 3 bases from V and 9 from J; bases not matched to a gene: 4. CDR3 bases: TGCGCCAGCAGCTCTAGCGGGGGGGGTAGTGAGCAGTTCTTC. It specifies CASSSSGGGSEQFF.

This clone was counted only a few times. The rearrangement links TRBV7-2 to TRBJ2-7; TRBD1 matches 7 bases. The CDR3 consists of 15 residues. Germline-derived CDR1 and CDR2 are SGHTA and FQGNSA. J was trimmed by 2 bases and V by 0 bases; bases with no gene match: 4. Written as DNA, the CDR3 is TGTGCCAGCAGCTTAGCGGCAGGGGGAACCTACGAGCAGTACTTC. Residues: CASSLAAGGTYEQYF.

The chain is built from TRBV6-6 and TRBJ1-6, with D maybe TRBD1 (5 bases). The V gene lost 2 bases and the J gene lost 5 bases, with 10 bases spanning the gap. The CDR3 has 15 residues. Germline V lookup: CDR1 MNHNY, CDR2 SVGAGI (reference sequence). CDR3 nucleotide sequence: TGTGCCAGCAGTTACGTCCGGGGGAATAATTCACCCCTCCACTTT. Translated, it gives CASSYVRGNNSPLHF.

This clone occurred a few times. The chain couples TRBV27 to TRBJ2-3; no reliable D call. The CDR3 has 14 residues. Trimming pared 3 bases from V and 3 bases from J, leaving 10 bases between. Germline lookup yields CDR1 MNHEY and CDR2 SMNVEV (reference sequence). Written as DNA, the CDR3 is TGTGCCAGCAGTTTTTCCAGACTTACAGATACGCAGTATTTT. Translated: CASSFSRLTDTQYF.

This clone was observed a handful of times. The V gene is TRBV5-1, the J gene TRBJ2-7; D unclear. The CDR3 length is 11 residues. The ends were cut back, 2 bases at V and 3 bases at J, with 3 bases in the middle. Per the germline V gene, CDR1 is SGHRS and CDR2 is YFSETQ. The CDR3 DNA reads TGCGCCAGCAGCTTCCTCTACGAGCAGTACTTC. It yields the protein CASSFLYEQYF.

This rearrangement joins TRBV6-1 to TRBJ2-3; TRBD2 agrees at 10 bases. This CDR3 has 16 residues. In germline, CDR1 is MNHNS, CDR2 SASEGT. The junction had 15 bases not matched to a gene; V was cut back by 6 bases and J by 9 bases. For the CDR3, the DNA is TGTGCCAGCAGGGAAATAGCGGGGGGTAGCACGGGGACGCAGTATTTT. This sequence encodes CASREIAGGSTGTQYF.

This clone was detected a few times. This chain uses TRBV7-2 with TRBJ2-7; TRBD2 might be the D (7 bases). Germline V CDR1 and CDR2: SGHTA, FQGNSA. Trimming took 3 bases from V and 3 from J, leaving 12 bases between them. The CDR3 has 14 residues. CDR3 DNA: TGTGCCAGCAGCTTGTGGGGGGGCGTCTACGAGCAGTACTTC. Translated: CASSLWGGVYEQYF.

This clone was seen a few times. The V and J genes are TRBV7-8 and TRBJ2-1; TRBD2 matches at 14 bases. Trimming cost V 5 bases and J 10 bases; bases outside gene matches: 13. The CDR3 runs 17 residues. The V gene's germline CDR1 is SGHVS and CDR2 FQNEAQ. This CDR3 is CASSTRLAGGTLGEQFF. CDR3 DNA sequence: TGTGCCAGCAGCACCCGACTAGCGGGGGGGACGTTGGGCGAGCAGTTCTTC.

This clone was counted many times. The gene calls are TRBV4-2 and TRBJ1-1; a weak D match, TRBD1 (5 bases). The CDR3 spans 15 residues. V was trimmed by 3 bases and J by 3 bases, leaving 14 bases between them. The germline V gene encodes CDR1 LGHNA and CDR2 YNFKEQ. CDR3 DNA: TGTGCCAGCAGCCATCAAGGTCAAGGGGACACTGAAGCTTTCTTT. It translates to CASSHQGQGDTEAFF.

This clone was seen only a few times. V gene TRBV10-1 combines with J gene TRBJ2-3; 11 positions match TRBD2. The length of the CDR3 is 14 residues. CDR1 and CDR2 (germline): WNHNN, SYGVQD (reference sequence). V lost 5 bases, J lost 5 bases, and 3 bases stayed unmatched. CDR3 nucleotide sequence: TGCGCCAGCAGTAGTAGCGGGGGGGAAGATACGCAGTATTTT. Translation gives CASSSSGGEDTQYF.

This clone came up a few times. The V and J genes are TRBV7-9 and TRBJ2-3; D may be TRBD2 (5 bases). Germline V gene data show CDR1 as SEHNR and CDR2 as FQNEAQ (reference sequence). V lost 7 bases and J lost 3, with 8 bases in between. The CDR3 covers 12 residues. CDR3 coding DNA: TGTGCCAGCACCGAGGGTACAGATACGCAGTATTTT. The encoded protein is CASTEGTDTQYF.

This clone showed up just a few times. The chain joins TRBV7-3 to TRBJ2-5, with D perhaps matching TRBD2 (5 bases). This CDR3 contains 14 residues. The germline V gene encodes CDR1 SGHTA and CDR2 FQGTGA. Trimming stripped 1 base from V and 2 bases from J, with 8 bases between. As DNA, the CDR3 is TGTGCCAGCAGCTTAATGGGAGTGCAAGAGACCCAGTACTTC. This sequence encodes CASSLMGVQETQYF.

V and J are TRBV7-2 and TRBJ2-5; TRBD2 might be the D (7 bases). The V end was cut by 7 bases, the J end by 5 bases, with 14 bases between. Germline CDR1 SGHTA, CDR2 FQGNSA. This CDR3 has 13 amino acids. The CDR3 region has the DNA TGTGCCAGCATCGTGGGGGGGGCGGAGACCCAGTACTTC. This encodes CASIVGGAETQYF.

The rearrangement uses TRBV7-3 and TRBJ2-1; D is ambiguous. The germline gives CDR1 SGHTA, CDR2 FQGTGA. This CDR3 has 16 residues. V was clipped by 4 bases and J by 0 bases, with 13 bases between them. The CDR3 nucleotides are TGTGCCAGCAGCTCCCGGCAGGCGAGCTCCTACAATGAGCAGTTCTTC. It yields the protein CASSSRQASSYNEQFF.

This clone was observed a handful of times. The chain recombines TRBV12-5 with TRBJ2-3; D may be TRBD2 (6 bases). The CDR3 covers 15 residues. With 3 bases removed from V and 3 bases from J, the gap between germline ends came to 13 bases. CDR1 and CDR2 from the germline V gene are LGHNT and FRNRAP. The CDR3 DNA is TGTGCTAGTGGTTTCGGAGGGGTAAGGACAGATACGCAGTATTTT. Translating it yields CASGFGGVRTDTQYF.

The chain carries TRBV19 and TRBJ1-2; 10 bases agree with TRBD1. Germline lookup yields CDR1 LNHDA and CDR2 SQIVND (reference sequence). The J segment lost 0 bases and the V segment lost 3 bases, leaving 4 bases of the junction unmatched. This CDR3 region has 16 residues. The CDR3 region has the DNA TGTGCCAGTAGTATCGGGGGACAGGGGTCTAACTATGGCTACACCTTC. This gives the protein CASSIGGQGSNYGYTF.

This clone turned up a few times. V gene TRBV15 combines with J gene TRBJ1-3; unclear D gene. The CDR3 contains 17 residues. The germline gives CDR1 LNHNV, CDR2 YYDKDF (reference sequence). Deletions cut 0 bases from V and 2 bases from J, with 14 bases between. For the CDR3, the DNA is TGTGCCACCAGCAGAGATCTGACACGGCAGACTGGAAACACCATATATTTT. This gives the protein CATSRDLTRQTGNTIYF.

This chain links TRBV9 with TRBJ2-5; 7 bases agree with TRBD2. Germline CDR1 reads SGDLS; CDR2 reads YYNGEE. This CDR3 region has 14 residues. J was trimmed by 6 bases and V by 0 bases; bases with no gene match: 5. Here the CDR3 reads CASSVGSSGQTQYF. CDR3 nucleotides: TGTGCCAGCAGCGTAGGTAGTAGCGGGCAGACCCAGTACTTC.

The chain couples TRBV7-2 to TRBJ2-7; possible D gene TRBD1, 6 bases. There are 16 residues in the CDR3. Looked up from germline, CDR1 is SGHTA and CDR2 is FQGNSA. Deletions cut 2 bases from V and 0 bases from J, with 14 bases between. CDR3 sequence reads: CASSLQPRDNSYEQYF. DNA of the CDR3: TGTGCCAGCAGCTTACAGCCCCGGGACAACTCCTACGAGCAGTACTTC.

The chain carries TRBV27 and TRBJ2-1; TRBD2 matches at 7 bases. There are 13 residues in the CDR3. Germline CDR1 is MNHEY and CDR2 is SMNVEV (reference sequence). J lost 2 bases, V lost 5 bases, and 0 bases had no gene match. DNA of the CDR3: TGTGCCAGCAGTGGACTAGCCTACAATGAGCAGTTCTTC. Translation: CASSGLAYNEQFF.

The chain combines TRBV4-1 with TRBJ2-5, with D uncertain. The CDR3 length is 13 residues. Germline V CDR1 and CDR2: MGHRA, YSYEKL. V dropped 2 bases and J dropped 4 bases, with 8 bases sitting between them. The CDR3 DNA follows: TGCGCCAGCAGCCAAATCATGGCAGAGACCCAGTACTTC. It codes for CASSQIMAETQYF.

A few counts support this clone. The chain is built from TRBV7-9 and TRBJ2-5, with D possibly TRBD1 on 5 matching bases. CDR3 size: 14 residues. V lost 5 bases to trimming and J lost 0 bases, with 10 bases between them. Germline lookup yields CDR1 SEHNR and CDR2 FQNEAQ (reference sequence). This CDR3 reads CASSLKGYQETQYF. The CDR3, as DNA: TGTGCCAGCAGCCTAAAGGGGTACCAAGAGACCCAGTACTTC.